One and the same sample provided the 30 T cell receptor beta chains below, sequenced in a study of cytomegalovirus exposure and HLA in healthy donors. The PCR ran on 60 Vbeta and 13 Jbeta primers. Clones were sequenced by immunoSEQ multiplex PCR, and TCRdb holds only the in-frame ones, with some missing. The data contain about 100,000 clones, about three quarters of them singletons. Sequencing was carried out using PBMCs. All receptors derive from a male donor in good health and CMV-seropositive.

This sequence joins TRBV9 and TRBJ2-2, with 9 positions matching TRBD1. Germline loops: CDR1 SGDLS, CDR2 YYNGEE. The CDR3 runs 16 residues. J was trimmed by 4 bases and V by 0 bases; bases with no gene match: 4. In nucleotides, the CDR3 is TGTGCCAGCAGCGTAGCTCGGACAGGGGTCACCGGGGAGCTGTTTTTT. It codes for CASSVARTGVTGELFF.

The CDR3 region is CASSAYRGGSPLHF. The CDR3 coding sequence is TGCGCCAGCAGTGCGTACAGGGGTGGCTCACCCCTCCACTTT. V is TRBV10-1 and J is TRBJ1-6; 7 bases agree with TRBD1. This CDR3 is 14 amino acids long. The V gene end was trimmed by 4 bases and the J gene end by 10 bases; junction bases not matched to a gene: 7. CDR1 WNHNN and CDR2 SYGVQD come from the germline V gene (reference sequence).

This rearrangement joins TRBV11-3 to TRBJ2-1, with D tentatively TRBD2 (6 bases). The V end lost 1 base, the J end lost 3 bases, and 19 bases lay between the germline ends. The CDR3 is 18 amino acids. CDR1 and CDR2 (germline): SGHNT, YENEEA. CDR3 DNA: TGTGCCAGCAGCTTAGGGGTCAAGTTGCGGGGTTACTACAATGAGCAGTTCTTC. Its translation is CASSLGVKLRGYYNEQFF.

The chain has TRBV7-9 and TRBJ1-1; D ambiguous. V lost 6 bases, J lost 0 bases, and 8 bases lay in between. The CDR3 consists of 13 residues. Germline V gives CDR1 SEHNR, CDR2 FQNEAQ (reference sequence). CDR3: CASRAGMNTEAFF. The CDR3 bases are TGTGCCAGCAGAGCGGGGATGAACACTGAAGCTTTCTTT.

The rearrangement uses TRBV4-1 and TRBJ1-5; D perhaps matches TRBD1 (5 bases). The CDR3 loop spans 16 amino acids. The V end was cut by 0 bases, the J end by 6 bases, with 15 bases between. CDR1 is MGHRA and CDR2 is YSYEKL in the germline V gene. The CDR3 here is CASSQEGGLQTQPQHF. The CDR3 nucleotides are TGCGCCAGCAGCCAAGAGGGGGGACTGCAAACTCAGCCCCAGCATTTT.

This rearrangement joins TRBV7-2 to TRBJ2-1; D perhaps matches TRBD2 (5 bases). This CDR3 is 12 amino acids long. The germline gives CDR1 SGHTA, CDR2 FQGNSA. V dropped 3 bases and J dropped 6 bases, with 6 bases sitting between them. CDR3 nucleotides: TGTGCCAGCAGCTTCCTAGCCAATGAGCAGTTCTTC. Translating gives CASSFLANEQFF.

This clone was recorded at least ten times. The CDR3 nucleotides read TGTGCCAGCAGTTCCAACGCCGGGGGGCCCCAGCATTTT. The encoded protein is CASSSNAGGPQHF. The chain combines TRBV27 with TRBJ1-5; D is possibly TRBD1 (5 bases). The CDR3 contains 13 residues. Germline lookup yields CDR1 MNHEY and CDR2 SMNVEV (reference sequence). V was shortened by 4 bases and J by 9 bases, with 13 bases between the two germline ends.

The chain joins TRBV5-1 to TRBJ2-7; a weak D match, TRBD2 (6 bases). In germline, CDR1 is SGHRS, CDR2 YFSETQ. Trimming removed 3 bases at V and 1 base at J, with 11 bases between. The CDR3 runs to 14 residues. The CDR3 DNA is TGCGCCAGCAGCTCATCAGGGACTTCCTACGAGCAGTACTTC. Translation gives CASSSSGTSYEQYF.

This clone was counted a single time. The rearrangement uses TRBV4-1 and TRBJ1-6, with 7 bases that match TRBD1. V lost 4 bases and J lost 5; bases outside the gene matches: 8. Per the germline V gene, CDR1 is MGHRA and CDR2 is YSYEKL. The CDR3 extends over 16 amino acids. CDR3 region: CASSLRRDRNNSPLHF. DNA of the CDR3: TGCGCCAGCAGCCTCCGGAGGGACAGAAATAATTCACCCCTCCACTTT.

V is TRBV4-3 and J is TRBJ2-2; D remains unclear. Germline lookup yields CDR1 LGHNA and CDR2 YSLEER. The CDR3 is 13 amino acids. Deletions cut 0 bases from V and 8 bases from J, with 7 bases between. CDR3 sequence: CASSQERRGELFF. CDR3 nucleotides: TGCGCCAGCAGCCAAGAGAGGCGAGGGGAGCTGTTTTTT.

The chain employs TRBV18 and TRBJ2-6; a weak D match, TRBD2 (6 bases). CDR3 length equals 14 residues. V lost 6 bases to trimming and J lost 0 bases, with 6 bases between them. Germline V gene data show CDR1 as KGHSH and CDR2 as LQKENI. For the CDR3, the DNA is TGTGCCAGCTCGCGGGACTCTGGGGCCAACGTCCTGACTTTC. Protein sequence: CASSRDSGANVLTF.

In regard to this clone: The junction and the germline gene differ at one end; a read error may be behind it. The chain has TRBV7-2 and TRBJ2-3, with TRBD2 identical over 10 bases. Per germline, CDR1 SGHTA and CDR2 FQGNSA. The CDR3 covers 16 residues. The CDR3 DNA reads TGTGCCAGCAGCGCCGGGACTAGCGTAGGCACTGATACGCAGTATTTT. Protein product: CASSAGTSVGTDTQYF.

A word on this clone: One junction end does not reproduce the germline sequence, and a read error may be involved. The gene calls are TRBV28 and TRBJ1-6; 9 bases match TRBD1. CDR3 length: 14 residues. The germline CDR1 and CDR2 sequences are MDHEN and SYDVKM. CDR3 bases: TGTGTCAGCAGGGGACAGGGTGGCGATTCACCCCTCCACTTT. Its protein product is CVSRGQGGDSPLHF. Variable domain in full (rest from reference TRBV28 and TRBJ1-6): DVKVTQSSRYLVKRTGEKVFLECVQDMDHENMFWYRQDPGLGLRLIYFSYDVKMKEKGDIPEGYSVSREKKERFSLILESASTNQTSMYLCVSRGQGGDSPLHFGNGTRLTVT.

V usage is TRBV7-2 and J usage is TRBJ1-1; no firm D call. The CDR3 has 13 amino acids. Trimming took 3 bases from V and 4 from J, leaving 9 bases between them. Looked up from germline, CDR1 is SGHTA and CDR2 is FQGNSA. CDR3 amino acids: CASSFRGGTEAFF. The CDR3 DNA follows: TGTGCCAGCAGCTTCCGGGGTGGCACTGAAGCTTTCTTT.

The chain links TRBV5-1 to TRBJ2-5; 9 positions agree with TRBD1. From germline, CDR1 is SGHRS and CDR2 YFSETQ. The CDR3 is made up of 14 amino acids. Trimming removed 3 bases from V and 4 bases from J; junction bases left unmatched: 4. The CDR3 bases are TGCGCCAGCAGCTCGAAGACAGGGGGAGAGACCCAGTACTTC. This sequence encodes CASSSKTGGETQYF.

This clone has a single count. Here the CDR3 reads CASTKKQPYGYTF. The CDR3 region has the DNA TGTGCCAGCACTAAAAAACAGCCCTATGGCTACACCTTC. The chain links TRBV6-4 to TRBJ1-2; D unclear. CDR3 length: 13 amino acids. CDR1 is MRHNA, CDR2 SNTAGT, per germline. V lost 7 bases and J lost 4, with 13 bases in between.

The CDR3 here is CASSLDRLAVRYEQYF. The CDR3 nucleotides read TGTGCCAGCAGCTTAGATCGGCTAGCGGTTCGGTACGAGCAGTACTTC. The chain combines TRBV11-2 with TRBJ2-7, with TRBD2 matching 7 bases. The CDR3 totals 16 residues. The J segment lost 4 bases and the V segment lost 0 bases, leaving 9 bases of the junction unmatched. Germline assignment: CDR1 SGHAT and CDR2 FQNNGV. Based on the CDR3 plus reference TRBV11-2 and TRBJ2-7, the full variable domain is EAGVAQSPRYKIIEKRQSVAFWCNPISGHATLYWYQQILGQGPKLLIQFQNNGVVDDSQLPKDRFSAERLKGVDSTLKIQPAKLEDSAVYLCASSLDRLAVRYEQYFGPGTRLTVT.

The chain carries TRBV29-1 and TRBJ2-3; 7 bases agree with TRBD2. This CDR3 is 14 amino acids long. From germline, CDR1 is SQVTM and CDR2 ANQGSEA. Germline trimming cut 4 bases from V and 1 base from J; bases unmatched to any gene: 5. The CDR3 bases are TGCAGCGTTGGCCCCAGCGGGGGCACAGATACGCAGTATTTT. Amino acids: CSVGPSGGTDTQYF.

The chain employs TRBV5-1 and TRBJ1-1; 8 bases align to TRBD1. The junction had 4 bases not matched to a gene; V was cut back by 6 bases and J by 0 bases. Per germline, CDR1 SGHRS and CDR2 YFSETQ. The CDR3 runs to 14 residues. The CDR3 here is CASTDRGLNTEAFF. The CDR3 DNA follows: TGCGCCAGCACCGACAGGGGACTGAACACTGAAGCTTTCTTT.

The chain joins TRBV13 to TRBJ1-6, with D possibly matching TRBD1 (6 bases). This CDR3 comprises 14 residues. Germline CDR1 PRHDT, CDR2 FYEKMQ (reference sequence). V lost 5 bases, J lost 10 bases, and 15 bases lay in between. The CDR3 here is CASSATGRGSPLHF. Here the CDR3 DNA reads TGTGCCAGCAGCGCCACAGGGCGAGGATCACCCCTCCACTTT.

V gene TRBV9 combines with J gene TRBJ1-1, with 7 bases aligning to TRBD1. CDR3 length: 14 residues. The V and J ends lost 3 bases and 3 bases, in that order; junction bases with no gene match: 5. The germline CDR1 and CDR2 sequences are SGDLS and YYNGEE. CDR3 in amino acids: CASSATGEDTEAFF. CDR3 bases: TGTGCCAGCAGCGCCACAGGGGAAGACACTGAAGCTTTCTTT.

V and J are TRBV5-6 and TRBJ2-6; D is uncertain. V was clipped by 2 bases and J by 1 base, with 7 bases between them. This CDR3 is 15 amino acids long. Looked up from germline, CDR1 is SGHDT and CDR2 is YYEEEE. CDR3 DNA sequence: TGTGCCAGCAGCTTTTTGAGATCTGGGGCCAACGTCCTGACTTTC. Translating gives CASSFLRSGANVLTF.

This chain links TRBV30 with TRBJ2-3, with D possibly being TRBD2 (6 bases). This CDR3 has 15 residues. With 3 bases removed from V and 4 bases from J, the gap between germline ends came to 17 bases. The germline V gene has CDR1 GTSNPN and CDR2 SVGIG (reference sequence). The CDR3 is CAWSGTPGGPDTQYF. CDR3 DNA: TGTGCCTGGAGCGGGACCCCCGGGGGTCCAGATACGCAGTATTTT.

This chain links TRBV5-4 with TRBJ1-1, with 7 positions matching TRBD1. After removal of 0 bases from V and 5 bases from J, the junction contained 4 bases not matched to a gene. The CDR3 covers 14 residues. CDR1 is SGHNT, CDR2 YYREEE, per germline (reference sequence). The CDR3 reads CASSLDRGFTEAFF. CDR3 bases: TGTGCCAGCAGCTTGGACAGGGGATTTACTGAAGCTTTCTTT.

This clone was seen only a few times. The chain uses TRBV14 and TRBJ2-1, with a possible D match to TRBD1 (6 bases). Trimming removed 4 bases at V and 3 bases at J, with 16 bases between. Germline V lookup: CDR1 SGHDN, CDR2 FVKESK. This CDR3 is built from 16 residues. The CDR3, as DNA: TGTGCCAGCAGCCCATCCTGGACAGAGTTCTACAATGAGCAGTTCTTC. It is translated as CASSPSWTEFYNEQFF.

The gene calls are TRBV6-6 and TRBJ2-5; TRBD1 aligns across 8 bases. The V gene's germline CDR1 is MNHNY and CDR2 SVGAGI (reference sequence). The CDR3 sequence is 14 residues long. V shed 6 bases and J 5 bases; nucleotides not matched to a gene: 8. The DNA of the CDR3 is TGTGCCAGCAGCCCCCCCAGGGGGCCGGAGACCCAGTACTTC. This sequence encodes CASSPPRGPETQYF.

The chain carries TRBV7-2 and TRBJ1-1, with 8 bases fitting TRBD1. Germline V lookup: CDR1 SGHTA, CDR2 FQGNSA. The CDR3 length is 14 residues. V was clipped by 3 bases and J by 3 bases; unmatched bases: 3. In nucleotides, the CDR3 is TGTGCCAGCAGCTTTTTACAGGGGGACACTGAAGCTTTCTTT. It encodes CASSFLQGDTEAFF.

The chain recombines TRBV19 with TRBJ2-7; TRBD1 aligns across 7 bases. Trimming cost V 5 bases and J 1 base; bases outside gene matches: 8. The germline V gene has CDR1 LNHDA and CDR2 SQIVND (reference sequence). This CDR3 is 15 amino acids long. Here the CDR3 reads CASSPGTDISYEQYF. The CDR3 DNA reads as TGTGCCAGTAGTCCGGGGACAGACATATCCTACGAGCAGTACTTC.

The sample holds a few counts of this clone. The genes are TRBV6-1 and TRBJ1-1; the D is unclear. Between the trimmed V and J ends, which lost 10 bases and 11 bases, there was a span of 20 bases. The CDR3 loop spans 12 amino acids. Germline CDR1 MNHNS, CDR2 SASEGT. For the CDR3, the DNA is TGTGCCACCAACCCCTCTAATCTAGTGGCTTTCTTT. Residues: CATNPSNLVAFF.

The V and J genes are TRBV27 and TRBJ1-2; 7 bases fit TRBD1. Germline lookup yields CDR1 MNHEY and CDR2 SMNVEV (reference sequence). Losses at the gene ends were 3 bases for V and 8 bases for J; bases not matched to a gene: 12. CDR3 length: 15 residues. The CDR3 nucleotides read TGTGCCAGCAGTTTGGCGGGTAAGGGGGCAGTAGGCTACACCTTC. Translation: CASSLAGKGAVGYTF.